This TCR beta chain was identified in a study of cytomegalovirus exposure and HLA in healthy donors. Losses at the gene ends were 4 bases for V and 7 bases for J; bases not matched to a gene: 7. The CDR3 extends over 15 amino acids. Germline V gives CDR1 MNHNS, CDR2 SASEGT. This clone was found once. Amplification used 60 Vbeta primers and 13 Jbeta primers. Some clones are missing from TCRdb's copy, which holds only in-frame ones; the method was immunoSEQ multiplex PCR. Here the sample spans more than 150,000 clones, 70% to 80% being singletons. Sample: PBMCs. The chain has TRBV6-1 and TRBJ2-4; 10 nucleotides match TRBD1. The TCR sequence derives from a man aged 35 to 55 in good health and CMV-seronegative. The CDR3 loop reads CASSVSGTGVNIQYF. The DNA of the CDR3 is TGTGCCAGCAGTGTTTCCGGGACAGGGGTGAACATTCAGTACTTC.